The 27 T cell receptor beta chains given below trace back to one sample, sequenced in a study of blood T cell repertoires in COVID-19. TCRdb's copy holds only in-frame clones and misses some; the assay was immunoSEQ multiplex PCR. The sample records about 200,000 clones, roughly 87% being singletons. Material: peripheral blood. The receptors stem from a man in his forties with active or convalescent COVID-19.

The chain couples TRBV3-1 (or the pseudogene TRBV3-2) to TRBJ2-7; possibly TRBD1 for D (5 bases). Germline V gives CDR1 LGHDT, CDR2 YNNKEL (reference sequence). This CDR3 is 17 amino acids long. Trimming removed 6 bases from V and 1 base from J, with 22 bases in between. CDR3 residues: CASSPDQGYLVSYEQYF. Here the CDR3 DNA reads TGTGCCAGCAGTCCAGATCAGGGTTACTTGGTATCCTACGAGCAGTACTTC.

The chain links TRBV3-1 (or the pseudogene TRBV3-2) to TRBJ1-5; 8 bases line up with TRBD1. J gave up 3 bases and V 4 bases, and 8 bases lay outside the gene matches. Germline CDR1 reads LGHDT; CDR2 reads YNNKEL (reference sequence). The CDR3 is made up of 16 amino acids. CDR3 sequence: CASSPGQGPYNQPQHF. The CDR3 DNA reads TGTGCCAGCAGCCCTGGACAGGGTCCCTACAATCAGCCCCAGCATTTT.

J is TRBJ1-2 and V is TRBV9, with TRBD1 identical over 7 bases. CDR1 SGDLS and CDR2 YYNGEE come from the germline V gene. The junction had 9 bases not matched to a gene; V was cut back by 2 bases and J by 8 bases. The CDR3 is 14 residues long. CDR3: CASSVLSQGRGYTF. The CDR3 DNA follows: TGTGCCAGCAGCGTTCTCTCACAGGGGAGAGGCTACACCTTC.

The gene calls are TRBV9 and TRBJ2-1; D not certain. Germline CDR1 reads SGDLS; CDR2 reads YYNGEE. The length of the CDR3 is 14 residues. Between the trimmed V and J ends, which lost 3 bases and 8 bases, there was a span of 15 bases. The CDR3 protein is CASSAYYSLHEQFF. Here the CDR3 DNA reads TGTGCCAGCAGCGCCTATTACTCGCTGCATGAGCAGTTCTTC.

The CDR3 protein is CASSGDWGGSSYEQYF. CDR3 bases: TGTGCCAGCAGCGGAGACTGGGGGGGATCCTCCTACGAGCAGTACTTC. V usage is TRBV9 and J usage is TRBJ2-7; TRBD2 matches 7 bases. There are 16 residues in the CDR3. Germline trimming cut 3 bases from V and 0 bases from J; bases unmatched to any gene: 9. CDR1 is SGDLS and CDR2 is YYNGEE in the germline V gene.

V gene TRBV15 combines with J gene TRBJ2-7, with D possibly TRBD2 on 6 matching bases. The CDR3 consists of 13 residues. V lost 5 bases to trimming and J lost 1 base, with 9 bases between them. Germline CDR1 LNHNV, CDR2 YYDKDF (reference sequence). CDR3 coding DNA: TGTGCCACCAGCTTTGGAGGGTCCTACGAGCAGTACTTC. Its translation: CATSFGGSYEQYF.

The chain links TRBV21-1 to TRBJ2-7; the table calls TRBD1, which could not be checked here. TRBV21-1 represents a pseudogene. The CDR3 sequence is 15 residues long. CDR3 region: CASNHRTGFVDEQYF. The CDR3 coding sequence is TGTGCCAGCAACCACCGGACAGGGTTCGTCGACGAGCAGTACTTC.

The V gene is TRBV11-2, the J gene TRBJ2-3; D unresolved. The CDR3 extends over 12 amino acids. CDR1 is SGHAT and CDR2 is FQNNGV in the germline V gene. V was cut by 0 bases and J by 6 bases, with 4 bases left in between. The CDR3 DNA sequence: TGTGCCAGCAGCTTAGATTCTGATACGCAGTATTTT. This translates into CASSLDSDTQYF. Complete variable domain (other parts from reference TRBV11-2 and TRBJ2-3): EAGVAQSPRYKIIEKRQSVAFWCNPISGHATLYWYQQILGQGPKLLIQFQNNGVVDDSQLPKDRFSAERLKGVDSTLKIQPAKLEDSAVYLCASSLDSDTQYFGPGTRLTVL.

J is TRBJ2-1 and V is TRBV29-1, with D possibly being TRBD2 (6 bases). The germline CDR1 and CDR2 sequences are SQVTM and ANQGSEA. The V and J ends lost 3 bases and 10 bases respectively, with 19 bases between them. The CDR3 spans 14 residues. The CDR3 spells CSVEKRTWGEEQFF. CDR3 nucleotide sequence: TGCAGCGTTGAGAAACGGACTTGGGGGGAAGAGCAGTTCTTC.

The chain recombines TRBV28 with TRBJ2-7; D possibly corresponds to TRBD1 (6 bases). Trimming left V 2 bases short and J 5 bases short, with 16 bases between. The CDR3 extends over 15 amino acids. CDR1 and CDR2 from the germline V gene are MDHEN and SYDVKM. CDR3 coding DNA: TGTGCCAGCAGTTTAATCCAGAACAGGGACAACGAGCAGTACTTC. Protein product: CASSLIQNRDNEQYF.

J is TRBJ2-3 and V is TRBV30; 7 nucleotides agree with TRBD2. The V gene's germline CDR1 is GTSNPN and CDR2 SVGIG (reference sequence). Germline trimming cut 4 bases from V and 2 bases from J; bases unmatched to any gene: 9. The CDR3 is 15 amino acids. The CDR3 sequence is CAWITPSGNTDTQYF. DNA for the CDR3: TGTGCCTGGATTACCCCTAGCGGAAACACAGATACGCAGTATTTT.

The CDR3 DNA reads TGTGCCAGCAGCCGATGGGCGGGGTATGGCTACACCTTC. Protein product: CASSRWAGYGYTF. The chain recombines TRBV12-3 or TRBV12-4 with TRBJ1-2; D is unclear. The length of the CDR3 is 13 residues. V was pared by 6 bases and J by 5 bases, with 13 bases between.

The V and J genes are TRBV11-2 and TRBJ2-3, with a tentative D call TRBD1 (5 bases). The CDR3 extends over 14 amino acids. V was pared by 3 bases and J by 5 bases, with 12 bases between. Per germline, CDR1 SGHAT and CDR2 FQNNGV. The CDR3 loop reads CASSFLGRGDTQYF. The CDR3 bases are TGTGCCAGCAGCTTCCTAGGTAGGGGAGATACGCAGTATTTT.

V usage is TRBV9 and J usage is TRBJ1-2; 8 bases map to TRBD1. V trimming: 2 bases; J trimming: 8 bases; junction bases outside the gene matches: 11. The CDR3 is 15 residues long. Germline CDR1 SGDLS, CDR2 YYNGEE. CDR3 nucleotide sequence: TGTGCCAGCAGCGTTCTAGAGACAGGGGCTACGGGCTACACCTTC. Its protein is CASSVLETGATGYTF.

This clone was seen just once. The CDR3 sequence: CASSTTAFNYGYTF. In nucleotides, the CDR3 is TGTGCCAGTAGTACCACAGCTTTTAACTATGGCTACACCTTC. The rearrangement links TRBV19 to TRBJ1-2; D is unclear. The germline gives CDR1 LNHDA, CDR2 SQIVND (reference sequence). The CDR3 extends over 14 amino acids. Trimming cost V 4 bases and J 1 base, with 10 bases left between them. The variable domain in full, with the rest retrieved from reference TRBV19 and TRBJ1-2, is DGGITQSPKYLFRKEGQNVTLSCEQNLNHDAMYWYRQDPGQGLRLIYYSQIVNDFQKGDIAEGYSVSREKKESFPLTVTSAQKNPTAFYLCASSTTAFNYGYTFGSGTRLTVV.

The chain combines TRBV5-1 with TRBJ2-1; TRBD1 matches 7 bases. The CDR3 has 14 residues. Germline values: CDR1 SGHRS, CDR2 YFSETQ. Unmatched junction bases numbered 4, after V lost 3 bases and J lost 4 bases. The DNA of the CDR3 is TGCGCCAGCAGCTCAAGGGGGCTATACAATGAGCAGTTCTTC. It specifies CASSSRGLYNEQFF. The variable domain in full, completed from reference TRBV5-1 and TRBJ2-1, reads KAGVTQTPRYLIKTRGQQVTLSCSPISGHRSVSWYQQTPGQGLQFLFEYFSETQRNKGNFPGRFSGRQFSNSRSEMNVSTLELGDSALYLCASSSRGLYNEQFFGPGTRLTVL.

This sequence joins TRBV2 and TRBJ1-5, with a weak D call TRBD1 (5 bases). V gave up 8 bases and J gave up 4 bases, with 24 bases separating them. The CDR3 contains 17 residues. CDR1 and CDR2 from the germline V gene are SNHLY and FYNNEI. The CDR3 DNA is TGTGCCAGCGTGGAGCTTAGGGCAGGGAACGGTAATCAGCCCCAGCATTTT. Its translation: CASVELRAGNGNQPQHF. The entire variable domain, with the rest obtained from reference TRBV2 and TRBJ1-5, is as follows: EPEVTQTPSHQVTQMGQEVILRCVPISNHLYFYWYRQILGQKVEFLVSFYNNEISEKSEIFDDQFSVERPDGSNFTLKIRSTKLEDSAMYFCASVELRAGNGNQPQHFGDGTRLSIL.

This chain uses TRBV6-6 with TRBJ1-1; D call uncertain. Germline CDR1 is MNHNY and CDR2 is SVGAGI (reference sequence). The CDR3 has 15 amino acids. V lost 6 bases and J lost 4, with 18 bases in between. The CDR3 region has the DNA TGTGCCAGCAGCCCCCTTGGGCAGGCGGGCACTGAAGCTTTCTTT. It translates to CASSPLGQAGTEAFF.

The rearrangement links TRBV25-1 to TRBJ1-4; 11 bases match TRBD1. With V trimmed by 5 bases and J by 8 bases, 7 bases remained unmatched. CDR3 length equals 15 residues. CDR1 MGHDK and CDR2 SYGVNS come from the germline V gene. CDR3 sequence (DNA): TGTGCCAGCAGTTCTCTGGGACAGGGGGGAGAAAAACTGTTTTTT. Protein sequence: CASSSLGQGGEKLFF.

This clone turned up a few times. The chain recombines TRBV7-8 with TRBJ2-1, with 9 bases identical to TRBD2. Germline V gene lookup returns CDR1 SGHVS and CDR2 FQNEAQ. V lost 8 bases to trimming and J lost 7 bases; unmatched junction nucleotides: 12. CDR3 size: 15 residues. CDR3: CASGLRLAGWNEQFF. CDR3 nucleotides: TGTGCCAGCGGCCTTCGGCTAGCGGGATGGAATGAGCAGTTCTTC.

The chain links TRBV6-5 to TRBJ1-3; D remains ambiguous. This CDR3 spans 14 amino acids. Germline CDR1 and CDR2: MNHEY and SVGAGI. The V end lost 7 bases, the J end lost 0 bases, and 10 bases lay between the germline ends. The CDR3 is CASTPPGSGNTIYF. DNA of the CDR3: TGTGCCAGCACGCCCCCAGGCTCTGGAAACACCATATATTTT.

The CDR3 here is CASMKQPGQGGDEQFF. The DNA for the CDR3 is TGTGCCAGCATGAAACAACCGGGACAGGGCGGGGATGAGCAGTTCTTC. The genes are TRBV6-6 and TRBJ2-1; 9 nucleotides align to TRBD1. Germline assignment: CDR1 MNHNY and CDR2 SVGAGI (reference sequence). The J segment lost 8 bases and the V segment lost 7 bases, leaving 15 bases of the junction unmatched. This CDR3 spans 16 amino acids.

The CDR3 region has the DNA TGTGCCAGCAGTTTTCACCCTCGACAGGGCCCCGCGGGCACAGATACGCAGTATTTT. Its translation: CASSFHPRQGPAGTDTQYF. The gene calls are TRBV28 and TRBJ2-3; 7 positions match TRBD1. The ends lost 3 bases at V and 1 base at J; junction bases unmatched: 16. Germline values: CDR1 MDHEN, CDR2 SYDVKM. The CDR3 length is 19 residues.

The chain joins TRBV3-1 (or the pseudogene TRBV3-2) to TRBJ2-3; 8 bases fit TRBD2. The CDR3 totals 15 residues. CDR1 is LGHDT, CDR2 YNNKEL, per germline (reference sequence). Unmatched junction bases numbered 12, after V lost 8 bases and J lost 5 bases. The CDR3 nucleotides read TGTGCCAGCGCCCCCGGGAGGGCCGGTGTAGATACGCAGTATTTT. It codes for CASAPGRAGVDTQYF.

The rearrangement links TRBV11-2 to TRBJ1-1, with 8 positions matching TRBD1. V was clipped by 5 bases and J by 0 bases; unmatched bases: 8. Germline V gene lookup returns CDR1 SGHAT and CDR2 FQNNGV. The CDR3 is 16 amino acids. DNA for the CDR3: TGTGCCAGCAGCCTGACAGGGGCACTTATGAACACTGAAGCTTTCTTT. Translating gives CASSLTGALMNTEAFF.

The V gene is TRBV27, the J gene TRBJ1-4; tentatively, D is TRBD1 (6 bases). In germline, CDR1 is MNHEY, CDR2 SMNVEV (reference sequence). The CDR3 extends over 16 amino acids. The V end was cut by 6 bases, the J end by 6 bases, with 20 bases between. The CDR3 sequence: CASSTPSRGGDEKLFF. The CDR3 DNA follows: TGTGCCAGCAGCACCCCGTCCAGGGGAGGGGATGAAAAACTGTTTTTT.

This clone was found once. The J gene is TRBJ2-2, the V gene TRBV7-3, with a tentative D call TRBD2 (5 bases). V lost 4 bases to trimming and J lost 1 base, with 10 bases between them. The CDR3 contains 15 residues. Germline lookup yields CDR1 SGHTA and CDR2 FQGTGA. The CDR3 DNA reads TGTGCCAGCAGCTCCGGAGGAGGGAACACCGGGGAGCTGTTTTTT. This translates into CASSSGGGNTGELFF. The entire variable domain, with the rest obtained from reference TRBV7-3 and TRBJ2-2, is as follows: GAGVSQTPSNKVTEKGKYVELRCDPISGHTALYWYRQSLGQGPEFLIYFQGTGAADDSGLPNDRFFAVRPEGSVSTLKIQRTERGDSAVYLCASSSGGGNTGELFFGEGSRLTVL.